This TCR beta chain was recovered during a study of T cell responses to AZD1222 COVID-19 vaccine. Of note for this clone: The target antigen is unknown.

General observations from the study: The CD4 TCRs associated with vaccination extended across spike and predominated at 160-218 and 743-854. Most donors were white British and more were female, and clonal diversity was possibly underestimated. No repertoire was sampled before or during the peak T cell response, only after it.

The assay was immunoSEQ multiplex PCR, and TCRdb's table has in-frame clones only and misses some. This repertoire shows approximately 150,000 clones, just under 95% found once; its top ten account for 0.7% to 0.9%. This CDR3 comprises 14 residues. V shed 1 base, J shed 5 bases, and the junction held 4 bases outside the gene matches. Germline-derived CDR1 and CDR2 are SNHLY and FYNNEI. Sequencing used peripheral blood, obtained on day 0 of AZD1222 vaccination. The J gene is TRBJ2-5, the V gene TRBV2; 7 positions match TRBD2. This TCR was recovered from an adult in good health. CDR3 loop: CASSEGLARETQYF. The DNA for the CDR3 is TGTGCCAGCAGTGAAGGACTAGCTAGGGAGACCCAGTACTTC.